The present T cell receptor beta chain was sequenced within a study of T cell changes during pregnancy in multiple sclerosis. TCRdb's table, derived via immunoSEQ multiplex PCR, lists solely in-frame clones and lacks some. The data contain under 45,000 clones, 90% to 95% of them singletons. Germline V gives CDR1 LNHDA, CDR2 SQIVND (reference sequence). V gave up 4 bases and J gave up 7 bases, with 19 bases separating them. The CDR3 sequence is 16 residues long. The input for sequencing was CD4+ T cells from peripheral blood mononuclear cells, taken after pregnancy. This TCR derives from a female donor with multiple sclerosis, enrolled in a pregnancy study. The chain recombines TRBV19 with TRBJ2-2; D is perhaps TRBD1 (6 bases). CDR3 loop: CASSNPIQGSGGELFF. DNA for the CDR3: TGTGCCAGTAGTAACCCAATACAGGGATCCGGCGGGGAGCTGTTTTTT.